The clone carrying this TCR beta chain is a singleton in its sample. Its antigen is undetermined. This entry belongs to a study of cytomegalovirus exposure and HLA in healthy donors. The PCR contained 60 Vbeta and 13 Jbeta primers. TCRdb keeps only in-frame clones here, not all; method: immunoSEQ multiplex PCR. Among over 85,000 clones, approximately 79% were seen once, and the ten largest hold 5.5% to 7%. General observations from the study: In a later analysis, V- and J-gene trimming of beta chains associated with a DCLRE1C missense variant, replicated independently. On later analysis, the bulk of CMV-associated TCR beta chains appeared to be HLA-restricted. It was assumed in the presence/absence analyses that sequencing depth was roughly uniform across donors.

Looked up from germline, CDR1 is MNHEY and CDR2 is SMNVEV (reference sequence). V dropped 0 bases and J dropped 13; count of bases not matched to a gene: 11. There are 14 residues in the CDR3. Sequencing was performed on PBMCs. The receptor was isolated from a man aged 30-40 years in good health and CMV-seropositive. The chain links TRBV27 to TRBJ1-1; 7 nucleotides agree with TRBD1. In DNA, the CDR3 is TGTGCCAGCAGTTTATCCCTCCCGACAGGGAATATTTTCTTT. Translated, it gives CASSLSLPTGNIFF.